This TCR beta chain came from a study of CD8 T cells in Susac syndrome. General study points: The study's TCR sequencing and HLA analysis covered a relatively small number of individuals, and the study acknowledged this.

CD8+ and CD4+ T cells from blood underwent TCR beta sequencing, which was carried out in a high-throughput format. The RNA, about 0.5 to 1 ug, was put through reverse transcription using random hexamers. Amplification of the TCR beta CDR3 was carried out by immunoSEQ multiplex PCR, which spanned a total of 54 Vbeta and 13 Jbeta segments. TCRdb re-called the immunoSEQ multiplex PCR reads with MiXCR, one entry per CDR3 protein. The sample consists of a few hundred thousand distinct CDR3 sequences, more than 70% of them appearing once. This CDR3 contains 14 residues. The V end was cut by 0 bases, the J end by 8 bases, with 10 bases between. CDR1 is LNHNV, CDR2 YYDKDF, per germline (reference sequence). This clonotype was picked up one time. Antigen unknown.

This sequence joins TRBV15 and TRBJ1-4, with D perhaps matching TRBD1 (5 bases). The sequence was collected from a human donor with multiple sclerosis. Source material: CD8+ T cells from PBMCs. In DNA, the CDR3 is TGTGCCACCAGCAGAGATCTCGGGGACGAAAAACTGTTTTTT. It codes for CATSRDLGDEKLFF.